This T cell receptor (beta chain) was found in a study of cytomegalovirus exposure and HLA in healthy donors. With respect to this clone: Antigen specificity is unknown.

Study-level results: Relative to equally common others, HLA-associated TCR beta chains showed greater clonal expansion in a later analysis. Later genetic work tied a missense DCLRE1C variant to beta-chain V and J trimming. In a later analysis, 17,000 or so TCR beta sequences were associated with HLA alleles at 0.05 false discovery rate. Many donors carried some public TCRs, although rarity characterized most TCR sequences.

The CDR3 runs 15 residues. Germline CDR1 and CDR2: MDHEN and SYDVKM. V was shortened by 3 bases and J by 0 bases, with 9 bases between the two germline ends. The PCR used 60 Vbeta and 13 Jbeta primers. Measured with immunoSEQ multiplex PCR; TCRdb has only the in-frame clones, and not every one. Here the sample spans 160,000 or so clones, 71% being singletons. The chain is built from TRBV28 and TRBJ1-3; D call uncertain. The sequence was obtained from a young woman in good health and CMV-seronegative. Specimen: PBMCs. The CDR3 DNA is TGTGCCAGCAGTTTCGCAGTCTTCTCTGGAAACACCATATATTTT. It specifies CASSFAVFSGNTIYF.